This T cell receptor beta chain was identified during a study of response to subunit inactivated influenza vaccine (dated by TCRdb to between 2017 and 2018). About the investigation overall: To follow how T cells responded to a trivalent subunit inactivated influenza vaccine, the researchers relied on deep quantitative profiling of the T cell receptor repertoire. The paper's findings and limits, for the study overall: The authors suggested that each seasonal influenza vaccination may recruit only a limited number of new T cells.

This clonotype occurred many times. No antigen is known for it. No base qualities exist here, and no much larger clone lies one base off it. Library creation used RT-PCR. The sequencer listed for this sample is Illumina HiSeq 2500. The raw public reads went through TCRdb reprocessing: fastp at Q25, MiXCR clone calling, in-frame beta chains kept. Entries that share a CDR3 protein sequence are merged under the most common genes and DNA. Here the sample has 450,000 to 600,000 distinct CDR3 sequences; under 8.5% occur a single time. The ten largest clones add up to 10% to 15% of the sample. The CDR3 goes from the cysteine to the phenylalanine over 19 residues. The sequence is cut down to CDR3 DNA, 57 bases in frame from base 1. Ends trimmed: V by 11 bases, J by 3 bases; bases unmatched to a gene: 18. CDR1 SGHAT and CDR2 FQDESV are derived from the germline V gene (reference sequence).

The sample here was PBMCs from blood, taken about 23 months after vaccination. This TCR derives from a man aged 45-69 years who received an inactivated influenza vaccine. Donor details come from another sample of the same person, matched by shared clones. The V gene is TRBV11-1 and the J gene is TRBJ2-1, with 14 junctional bases fitting TRBD2. The DNA reads as follows: TGTGCCTCCCGAGGGGAAGAGGGACTAGCGGGAGTCTACTACAATGAGCAGTTCTTC. Translation gives CASRGEEGLAGVYYNEQFF.